The clone carrying this T cell receptor (beta chain) came up once. The sort gate was single viable CD3+CD4+CD8-CD45RO+ cells for memory CD4+ T cells. The sample is drawn from a study of memory CD4+ T cells and cytomegalovirus serostatus. The length of the CDR3 is 12 residues. Unmatched junction bases numbered 4, after V lost 1 base and J lost 8 bases. In germline, CDR1 is SQVTM, CDR2 ANQGSEA. Profiled with immunoSEQ multiplex PCR; TCRdb holds only in-frame clones, not every one. The sample contains 55,000 to 60,000 clones, about 81% of which appear only once. This receptor was obtained from an adult in good health and CMV-seronegative. This chain connects TRBV29-1 to TRBJ1-2; 7 bases are shared with TRBD1. Sequencing was done on a sample of memory CD4+ T cells from blood. CDR3 in amino acids: CSVEVQGNGYTF. DNA for the CDR3: TGCAGCGTTGAAGTACAGGGGAACGGCTACACCTTC.